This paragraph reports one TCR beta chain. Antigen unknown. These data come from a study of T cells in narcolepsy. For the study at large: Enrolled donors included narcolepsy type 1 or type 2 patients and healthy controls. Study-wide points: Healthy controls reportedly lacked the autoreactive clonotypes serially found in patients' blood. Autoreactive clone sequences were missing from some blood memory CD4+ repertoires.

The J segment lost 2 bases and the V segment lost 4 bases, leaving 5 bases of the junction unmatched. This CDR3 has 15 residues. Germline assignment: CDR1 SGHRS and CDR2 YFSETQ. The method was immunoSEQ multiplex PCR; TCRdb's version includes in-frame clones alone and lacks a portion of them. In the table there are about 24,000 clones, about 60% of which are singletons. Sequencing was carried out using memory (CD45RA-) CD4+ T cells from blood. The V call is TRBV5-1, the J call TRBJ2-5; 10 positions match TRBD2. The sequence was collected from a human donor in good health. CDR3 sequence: CASSRGLAPQETQYF. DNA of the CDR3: TGCGCCAGCAGCCGGGGACTAGCGCCACAAGAGACCCAGTACTTC. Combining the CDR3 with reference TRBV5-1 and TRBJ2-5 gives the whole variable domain KAGVTQTPRYLIKTRGQQVTLSCSPISGHRSVSWYQQTPGQGLQFLFEYFSETQRNKGNFPGRFSGRQFSNSRSEMNVSTLELGDSALYLCASSRGLAPQETQYFGPGTRLLVL.